This passage covers 8 T cell receptor beta chains from one sample sequenced in a study of neurological immune-mediated disorders. TCRdb analysed the 5' RACE reads with MiXCR anew, one entry per CDR3 protein. The data hold about 66,000 distinct CDR3 sequences, with around 3.3% observed a single time. The sequenced sample was PBMCs. The receptors stem from a man aged 35-49 years with multiple sclerosis.

This clonotype was detected many times. The chain uses TRBV6-5 and TRBJ1-1, with TRBD1 matching over 10 bases. This CDR3 comprises 12 residues. Trimming at V came to 7 bases and at J to 6 bases, leaving 2 bases not matched to a gene. Germline CDR1 reads MNHEY; CDR2 reads SVGAGI. CDR3 DNA: TGTGCCAGCATGGGGACAGGGGCTGAAGCTTTCTTT. Encoded protein: CASMGTGAEAFF.

This clonotype was observed many times. The gene calls are TRBV6-1 and TRBJ2-1, with 8 bases aligning to TRBD2. The CDR3 length is 17 residues. Looked up from germline, CDR1 is MNHNS and CDR2 is SASEGT. Trimming removed 6 bases from V and 2 bases from J; junction bases left unmatched: 12. Here the CDR3 DNA reads TGTGCCAGCAGGGGAGCGCTTGCGGGAGGCCCCTACAATGAGCAGTTCTTC. The encoded protein is CASRGALAGGPYNEQFF.

The chain links TRBV7-6 to TRBJ2-7; D might be TRBD1 or TRBD2, each matching 5 bases. V was clipped by 5 bases and J by 7 bases, with 18 bases between them. CDR3 length: 14 amino acids. Germline V CDR1 and CDR2: SGHVS, FNYEAQ. CDR3 region: CASSPGTTLGEQYF. DNA for the CDR3: TGTGCCAGCAGCCCGGGGACGACTCTGGGGGAGCAGTACTTC.

This clonotype was seen many times. V usage is TRBV5-5 and J usage is TRBJ2-5; 11 bases line up with TRBD2. Germline trimming cut 4 bases from V and 7 bases from J; bases unmatched to any gene: 12. CDR3 length: 16 amino acids. The germline CDR1 and CDR2 sequences are SGHKS and YYEKEE (reference sequence). CDR3 region: CASSLTSGEGGGTQYF. CDR3 sequence (DNA): TGTGCCAGCAGCCTGACTAGCGGGGAGGGTGGGGGGACCCAGTACTTC.

This clonotype has at least ten counts. The chain combines TRBV11-1 with TRBJ2-3; TRBD1 agrees at 10 bases. Germline CDR1 and CDR2: SGHAT and FQDESV (reference sequence). Germline trimming cut 5 bases from V and 8 bases from J; bases unmatched to any gene: 13. The CDR3 sequence is 16 residues long. This chain's CDR3 is CASSVTGTGVTLTQYF. The CDR3 region has the DNA TGTGCCAGCAGCGTAACCGGGACAGGGGTTACTCTTACGCAGTATTTT.

This clonotype was recorded at least ten times. The V and J genes are TRBV20-1 and TRBJ1-4, with TRBD1 as a possible D gene (6 bases). CDR1 is DFQATT, CDR2 SNEGSKA, per germline (reference sequence). CDR3 length: 15 amino acids. Trimming took 1 base from V and 8 from J, leaving 17 bases between them. In nucleotides, the CDR3 is TGCAGTGCTAGAGCAGGACAGACGGATACCGAAAAACTGTTTTTT. Translating gives CSARAGQTDTEKLFF.

In this sample, this clonotype turned up many times. J is TRBJ1-5 and V is TRBV5-6; D gene unclear. Germline loops: CDR1 SGHDT, CDR2 YYEEEE. The CDR3 length is 14 residues. The V gene lost 4 bases and the J gene lost 7 bases, with 15 bases spanning the gap. Here the CDR3 reads CASSRSYRRQPQHF. The CDR3 DNA sequence: TGTGCCAGCAGCCGATCCTATAGGAGGCAGCCCCAGCATTTT.

The rearrangement joins TRBV20-1 to TRBJ2-7; 9 nucleotides agree with TRBD2. Trimming removed 3 bases from V and 4 bases from J; junction bases left unmatched: 4. Germline V gives CDR1 DFQATT, CDR2 SNEGSKA (reference sequence). The CDR3 runs to 13 residues. The CDR3 region has the DNA TGCAGTGCTAGGACTAGCGGATCATACGAGCAGTACTTC. Its protein product is CSARTSGSYEQYF.